This T cell receptor (beta chain) was retrieved from a study of T cell repertoires in cytomegalovirus infection. Study in general: The public TCR beta signatures pointed to both CMV infection and matching HLA type.

Study-wide points: Dominating the ex vivo response were HLA-C-restricted CMV-specific TCR beta clonotypes. Carriers of CMV plus the relevant HLA were identified by cumulative public TCR beta family frequency.

The CDR3 length is 13 residues. Germline V gene data show CDR1 as SGHTA and CDR2 as FQGNSA. Trimming removed 6 bases at V and 4 bases at J, with 12 bases between. TCRdb called the reads again in MiXCR, with one record for every CDR3 protein. The sample records 250,000 to 400,000 distinct CDR3 sequences, approximately 25% being singletons. Only a few counts were recorded for this clonotype. Its antigen is not identified. The receptor was isolated from a human donor in good health (CMV status not recorded). Some clones in this sample may be carry-over from other donors' samples. V gene TRBV7-2 combines with J gene TRBJ2-5; D not resolved. The specimen comprised cultured PBMCs, sampled from culture after CMV antigen stimulation. CDR3 DNA: TGTGCCAGCAGATTGGGGATCAGAGAGACCCAGTACTTC. It translates to CASRLGIRETQYF. Full variable domain (outside the CDR3, taken from reference TRBV7-2 and TRBJ2-5): GAGVSQSPSNKVTEKGKDVELRCDPISGHTALYWYRQSLGQGLEFLIYFQGNSAPDKSGLPSDRFSAERTGGSVSTLTIQRTQQEDSAVYLCASRLGIRETQYFGPGTRLLVL.